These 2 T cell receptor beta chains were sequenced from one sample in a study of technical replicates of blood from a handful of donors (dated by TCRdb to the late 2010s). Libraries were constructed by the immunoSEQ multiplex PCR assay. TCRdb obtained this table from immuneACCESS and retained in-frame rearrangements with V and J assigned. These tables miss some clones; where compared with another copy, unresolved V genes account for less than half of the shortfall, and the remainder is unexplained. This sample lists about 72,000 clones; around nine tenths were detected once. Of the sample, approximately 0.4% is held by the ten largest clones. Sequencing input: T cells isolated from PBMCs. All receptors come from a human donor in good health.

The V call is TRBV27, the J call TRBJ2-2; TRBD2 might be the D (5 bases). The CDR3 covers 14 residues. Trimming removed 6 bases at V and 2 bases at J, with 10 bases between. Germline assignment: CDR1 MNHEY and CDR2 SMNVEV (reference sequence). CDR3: CASRVEANTGELFF. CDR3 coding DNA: TGTGCCAGCAGGGTGGAGGCTAACACCGGGGAGCTGTTTTTT.

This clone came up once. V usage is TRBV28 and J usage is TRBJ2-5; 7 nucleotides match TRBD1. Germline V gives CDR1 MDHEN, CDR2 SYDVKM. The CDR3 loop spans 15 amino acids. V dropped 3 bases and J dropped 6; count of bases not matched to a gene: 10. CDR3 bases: TGTGCCAGCAGTTTCACTAGACAGGGTCAGCAGACCCAGTACTTC. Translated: CASSFTRQGQQTQYF.